Shown below are 16 T cell receptor beta chains from a single sample sequenced in a study of blood T cell repertoires in COVID-19. Clones were read by immunoSEQ multiplex PCR, and TCRdb kept only the in-frame ones, dropping some. The table records 150,000 to 180,000 clones, approximately 80% of them present only once. The sequenced sample consisted of peripheral blood. These receptors were obtained from a woman aged 55 to 70 with COVID-19, enrolled during active disease.

The chain joins TRBV5-8 to TRBJ1-5; D is undetermined. Trimming shortened V by 2 bases and J by 0 bases, and 12 bases separated the two germline ends. The CDR3 sequence is 16 residues long. CDR1 SGHTS and CDR2 YDEGEE come from the germline V gene. The CDR3 coding sequence is TGTGCCAGCAGCTTCATCCTTGGGCCTAGCAATCAGCCCCAGCATTTT. This encodes CASSFILGPSNQPQHF.

This chain connects TRBV6-5 to TRBJ2-1; D is possibly TRBD1 (6 bases). CDR3 length: 14 residues. CDR1 and CDR2 from the germline V gene are MNHEY and SVGAGI. With 6 bases removed from V and 7 bases from J, the gap between germline ends came to 16 bases. As DNA, the CDR3 is TGTGCCAGCAGCAGGGGCTCTCAGAGAAATGAGCAGTTCTTC. It specifies CASSRGSQRNEQFF.

The chain links TRBV5-6 to TRBJ1-2; 7 nucleotides align to TRBD1. The V gene's germline CDR1 is SGHDT and CDR2 YYEEEE. This CDR3 is built from 14 residues. With 0 bases clipped from V and 3 bases from J, the junction kept 2 bases outside the gene matches. The CDR3: CASSLGQGYYGYTF. The CDR3, as DNA: TGTGCCAGCAGCTTGGGACAGGGATACTATGGCTACACCTTC.

The rearrangement uses TRBV25-1 and TRBJ1-1, with a weak D call TRBD1 (6 bases). V was trimmed by 5 bases and J by 6 bases, leaving 13 bases between them. This CDR3 contains 13 residues. From germline, CDR1 is MGHDK and CDR2 SYGVNS. The CDR3 sequence: CASSFPHRAEAFF. Written as DNA, the CDR3 is TGTGCCAGCAGTTTTCCCCACAGGGCTGAAGCTTTCTTT.

The chain employs TRBV4-2 and TRBJ2-1; 9 positions agree with TRBD1. The germline CDR1 and CDR2 sequences are LGHNA and YNFKEQ. V was clipped by 3 bases and J by 7 bases; unmatched bases: 7. The CDR3 is 15 residues long. The CDR3 DNA is TGTGCCAGCAGCCACCGGGACAGGGACGGGAATGAGCAGTTCTTC. This encodes CASSHRDRDGNEQFF.

The chain employs TRBV7-8 and TRBJ1-3; 9 bases agree with TRBD1. With 1 base clipped from V and 7 bases from J, the junction kept 8 bases outside the gene matches. CDR1 SGHVS and CDR2 FQNEAQ come from the germline V gene. This CDR3 region has 16 residues. CDR3 in amino acids: CASSLVSWTGDNTIYF. CDR3 DNA: TGTGCCAGCAGCTTAGTATCATGGACAGGGGACAACACCATATATTTT.

This chain uses TRBV29-1 with TRBJ2-3; the D gene is possibly TRBD1 (6 bases). This CDR3 comprises 14 residues. Trimming removed 0 bases at V and 5 bases at J, with 12 bases between. Per the germline V gene, CDR1 is SQVTM and CDR2 is ANQGSEA. This CDR3 reads CSVEESGEQDTQYF. In DNA form, the CDR3 reads TGCAGCGTTGAAGAGTCAGGGGAGCAAGATACGCAGTATTTT.

The chain is built from TRBV6-5 and TRBJ1-2; 8 bases align to TRBD1. Trimming cost V 6 bases and J 8 bases; bases outside gene matches: 11. The CDR3 runs 14 residues. Germline V gene data show CDR1 as MNHEY and CDR2 as SVGAGI. The CDR3 nucleotides read TGTGCCAGCAGGACATTGACAGGGGAAGCGGGCTACACCTTC. Protein: CASRTLTGEAGYTF.

V gene TRBV27 combines with J gene TRBJ1-5; D ambiguous. Trimming cost V 0 bases and J 4 bases, with 7 bases left between them. Looked up from germline, CDR1 is MNHEY and CDR2 is SMNVEV (reference sequence). CDR3 size: 14 residues. The CDR3 sequence is CASSLSGFNQPQHF. CDR3 coding DNA: TGTGCCAGCAGTTTATCCGGGTTTAATCAGCCCCAGCATTTT.

The chain is built from TRBV6-5 and TRBJ1-2; TRBD1 matches at 7 bases. Germline V gives CDR1 MNHEY, CDR2 SVGAGI. The V gene end was trimmed by 2 bases and the J gene end by 2 bases; junction bases not matched to a gene: 2. The CDR3 loop spans 14 amino acids. This CDR3 reads CASSYDRANYGYTF. As DNA, the CDR3 is TGTGCCAGCAGTTACGACAGGGCGAACTATGGCTACACCTTC.

This clone was recorded a few times. The chain uses TRBV15 and TRBJ2-6; no reliable D call. In germline, CDR1 is LNHNV, CDR2 YYDKDF (reference sequence). The germline V and J ends were trimmed by 8 bases and 3 bases, with 5 bases remaining between them. The CDR3 sequence is 12 residues long. This CDR3 reads CATSYGANVLTF. CDR3 sequence (DNA): TGTGCCACCTCGTATGGGGCCAACGTCCTGACTTTC.

The V call is TRBV6-5, the J call TRBJ2-1; D gene unclear. From germline, CDR1 is MNHEY and CDR2 SVGAGI. The CDR3 consists of 13 residues. V lost 2 bases and J 6 bases, leaving 8 bases between the germline ends. The CDR3 DNA sequence: TGTGCCAGCAGTTACGGTGGAGCCAATGAGCAGTTCTTC. Translation gives CASSYGGANEQFF.

This clone was counted a single time. This rearrangement joins TRBV7-9 to TRBJ1-2; D is possibly TRBD1 (6 bases). Germline CDR1 is SEHNR and CDR2 is FQNEAQ (reference sequence). Between the trimmed V and J ends, which lost 5 bases and 6 bases, there was a span of 19 bases. The CDR3 has 15 residues. The CDR3 DNA sequence: TGTGCCAGCAGCCGCTTGGGTTCTACAGGGAATGGCTACACCTTC. Its protein is CASSRLGSTGNGYTF.

The genes are TRBV7-9 and TRBJ2-1; perhaps TRBD2 as D (5 bases). Germline CDR1 reads SEHNR; CDR2 reads FQNEAQ (reference sequence). This CDR3 region has 13 residues. V gave up 0 bases and J gave up 9 bases, with 9 bases separating them. The CDR3 region is CASSLADFSEQFF. The DNA of the CDR3 is TGTGCCAGCAGCTTAGCGGACTTCAGTGAGCAGTTCTTC.

DNA of the CDR3: TGTGCCAGCAGTTTTGGGACAGGGTCTGATGAGCAGTACGTC. Translating it yields CASSFGTGSDEQYV. The chain recombines TRBV6-2 or TRBV6-3 with TRBJ2-7; TRBD1 agrees at 9 bases. Germline V gene sequence: CDR1 MNHEY, CDR2 SVGEGT. This CDR3 has 14 amino acids. Unmatched junction bases numbered 8, after V lost 4 bases and J lost 7 bases.

The chain combines TRBV5-1 with TRBJ2-7; TRBD1 matches at 8 bases. The CDR3 consists of 15 residues. V lost 5 bases, J lost 7 bases, and 14 bases stayed unmatched. Germline assignment: CDR1 SGHRS and CDR2 YFSETQ. As DNA, the CDR3 is TGCGCCAGCAGATACTCAGGGGGCTTGATAGCTGAGCAGTACTTC. Translating gives CASRYSGGLIAEQYF.